This entry lists 27 T cell receptor beta chains sequenced from one sample in a study of early T cells in non-severe SARS-CoV-2 infection. MiXCR, run by TCRdb on the 5' RACE reads, gives a single entry per CDR3 protein. The sample has tens of thousands of distinct CDR3 sequences; 6.5% to 9% are singletons. Sequencing used whole blood. The source is an adult who was a healthcare worker with PCR-confirmed SARS-CoV-2 infection or an uninfected control (not recorded which).

This clonotype was detected many times. V usage is TRBV29-1 and J usage is TRBJ1-1, with 8 bases matching TRBD1. V dropped 4 bases and J dropped 5; count of bases not matched to a gene: 9. The CDR3 spans 14 residues. Germline values: CDR1 SQVTM, CDR2 ANQGSEA. CDR3 sequence (DNA): TGCAGCGTTGCACAAGGGACAGGTGGGACTGAAGCTTTCTTT. Translating gives CSVAQGTGGTEAFF.

J is TRBJ2-1 and V is TRBV10-3; no clear D gene. CDR3 length: 14 amino acids. V gave up 2 bases and J gave up 0 bases, with 5 bases separating them. Germline assignment: CDR1 ENHRY and CDR2 SYGVKD. The CDR3 nucleotides read TGTGCCATCAGTGAGCCCAGCTCCTACAATGAGCAGTTCTTC. It translates to CAISEPSSYNEQFF.

This clonotype was found a few times. This chain uses TRBV5-1 with TRBJ2-5, with D possibly being TRBD2 (7 bases). The CDR3 contains 14 residues. Germline V CDR1 and CDR2: SGHRS, YFSETQ. V was pared by 4 bases and J by 2 bases, with 12 bases between. DNA of the CDR3: TGCGCCAGCAGCGCGGAGGGGGGGCAAGAGACCCAGTACTTC. It translates to CASSAEGGQETQYF.

This clonotype was recorded at least ten times. This sequence joins TRBV21-1 and TRBJ2-1; the tabulated D call, TRBD2, remains unverified against the DNA. TRBV21-1 is tagged as a pseudogene. The CDR3 is made up of 14 amino acids. The CDR3 spells CASKGPYHYNEQFF. DNA for the CDR3: TGTGCCAGCAAAGGGCCATATCACTACAATGAGCAGTTCTTC.

Ten or more counts support this clonotype. The chain joins TRBV20-1 to TRBJ1-5, with D perhaps TRBD1 (5 bases). CDR1 and CDR2 from the germline V gene are DFQATT and SNEGSKA (reference sequence). The V and J ends lost 5 bases and 4 bases respectively, with 9 bases between them. CDR3 length equals 12 residues. CDR3 residues: CSAGHTNQPQHF. DNA for the CDR3: TGCAGTGCTGGACACACTAATCAGCCCCAGCATTTT.

This clonotype came up many times. The chain carries TRBV5-6 and TRBJ1-6; no definite D call. This CDR3 has 15 residues. Germline V gives CDR1 SGHDT, CDR2 YYEEEE. The V and J ends lost 4 bases and 13 bases respectively, with 21 bases between them. The CDR3 coding sequence is TGTGCCAGCAGCGCTACGACATTCCGGTCGTCCCCCCTCCACTTT. It encodes CASSATTFRSSPLHF.

This clonotype was counted many times. V usage is TRBV7-3 and J usage is TRBJ2-6; TRBD1 matches 10 bases. Trimming took 5 bases from V and 4 from J; bases not matched to a gene: 11. Per the germline V gene, CDR1 is SGHTA and CDR2 is FQGTGA. The CDR3 runs 18 residues. CDR3: CASSPGGQGFAGANVLTF. CDR3 in DNA: TGTGCCAGCAGCCCAGGGGGACAGGGGTTCGCCGGGGCCAACGTCCTGACTTTC. Based on the CDR3 plus reference TRBV7-3 and TRBJ2-6, the full variable domain is GAGVSQTPSNKVTEKGKYVELRCDPISGHTALYWYRQSLGQGPEFLIYFQGTGAADDSGLPNDRFFAVRPEGSVSTLKIQRTERGDSAVYLCASSPGGQGFAGANVLTFGAGSRLTVL.

This clonotype showed up just a few times. The chain combines TRBV6-6 with TRBJ2-6; D unresolved. The V and J ends lost 2 bases and 4 bases respectively, with 0 bases between them. The CDR3 runs 12 residues. Germline V gives CDR1 MNHNY, CDR2 SVGAGI (reference sequence). CDR3 region: CASSYGANVLTF. As DNA, the CDR3 is TGTGCCAGCAGTTACGGGGCCAACGTCCTGACTTTC.

The chain is built from TRBV27 and TRBJ2-2; tentatively, D is TRBD2 (6 bases). This CDR3 comprises 15 residues. Per germline, CDR1 MNHEY and CDR2 SMNVEV (reference sequence). V lost 2 bases and J lost 0, with 7 bases in between. Here the CDR3 DNA reads TGTGCCAGCAGTTTAGCGGGGACGAACACCGGGGAGCTGTTTTTT. Translated: CASSLAGTNTGELFF.

The chain links TRBV6-1 to TRBJ1-4, with TRBD1 identical over 11 bases. V dropped 2 bases and J dropped 4; count of bases not matched to a gene: 18. CDR3 length equals 21 residues. Germline CDR1 MNHNS, CDR2 SASEGT. CDR3 nucleotide sequence: TGTGCCAGCAGTGAAAATGCCTTAACCGGGACAGGGGGGGTCCTTAATGAAAAACTGTTTTTT. As protein: CASSENALTGTGGVLNEKLFF.

Only a few counts were recorded for this clonotype. No conserved phenylalanine or tryptophan is present at the end of the CDR3, so a read error is the likely explanation. It is unclear where the CDR3 begins or ends on the DNA, so no DNA is shown, and the CDR3 is as TCRdb lists it. The chain joins TRBV27 to TRBJ2-7; TRBD1 reflects the table's D call only, with no check against the DNA. The CDR3 comprises 11 residues, both ends counted. The V gene's germline CDR1 is MNHEY and CDR2 SMNVEV (reference sequence). CDR3 in amino acids: CASSLRRRTGP.

V gene TRBV10-3 combines with J gene TRBJ1-1; D is perhaps TRBD1 (5 bases). Trimming removed 10 bases from V and 1 base from J, with 16 bases in between. Per the germline V gene, CDR1 is ENHRY and CDR2 is SYGVKD. The CDR3 covers 14 residues. This chain's CDR3 is CATKTLGQNTEAFF. The CDR3 nucleotides read TGTGCCACGAAGACCCTTGGACAGAACACTGAAGCTTTCTTT.

The J gene is TRBJ2-2, the V gene TRBV6-1, with 12 nucleotides matching TRBD2. The CDR3 runs 17 residues. The germline V gene has CDR1 MNHNS and CDR2 SASEGT. The junction had 5 bases not matched to a gene; V was cut back by 4 bases and J by 2 bases. The chain's CDR3 is CASSALAGGLNTGELFF. CDR3 DNA: TGTGCCAGCAGTGCACTAGCGGGGGGTCTCAACACCGGGGAGCTGTTTTTT.

This clonotype was counted ten times or more. The chain has TRBV9 and TRBJ1-5; D perhaps matches TRBD1 (5 bases). Germline V gene data show CDR1 as SGDLS and CDR2 as YYNGEE. The CDR3 runs 15 residues. Trimming pared 0 bases from V and 1 base from J, leaving 8 bases between. The chain's CDR3 is CASSVGGVSNQPQHF. The CDR3 coding sequence is TGTGCCAGCAGCGTAGGGGGGGTGAGCAATCAGCCCCAGCATTTT.

This clonotype has at least ten counts. The chain links TRBV28 to TRBJ2-5; D is ambiguous. The CDR3 consists of 14 residues. The V and J ends lost 6 bases and 2 bases respectively, with 13 bases between them. Germline CDR1 MDHEN, CDR2 SYDVKM. The CDR3 spells CASSPMDGQETQYF. The CDR3 DNA reads TGTGCCAGCAGCCCGATGGACGGACAAGAGACCCAGTACTTC. The variable domain in full, with the rest retrieved from reference TRBV28 and TRBJ2-5, is DVKVTQSSRYLVKRTGEKVFLECVQDMDHENMFWYRQDPGLGLRLIYFSYDVKMKEKGDIPEGYSVSREKKERFSLILESASTNQTSMYLCASSPMDGQETQYFGPGTRLLVL.

This clonotype occurred many times. The chain joins TRBV12-3 or TRBV12-4 to TRBJ2-1; 12 bases fit TRBD2. The CDR3 spans 16 residues. V shed 4 bases and J 4 bases; nucleotides not matched to a gene: 5. The CDR3 reads CASSWPSGRGYNEQFF. CDR3 DNA: TGTGCCAGCAGTTGGCCTAGCGGGAGGGGGTACAATGAGCAGTTCTTC.

V gene TRBV5-4 combines with J gene TRBJ1-4; 9 bases map to TRBD1. The CDR3 extends over 14 amino acids. V lost 4 bases to trimming and J lost 8 bases; unmatched junction nucleotides: 6. Germline loops: CDR1 SGHNT, CDR2 YYREEE (reference sequence). DNA of the CDR3: TGTGCCAGCAGCCGGGACAGGGAGGGAGAAAAACTGTTTTTT. Its translation is CASSRDREGEKLFF.

This clonotype was detected ten times or more. The rearrangement links TRBV9 to TRBJ2-7; TRBD2 aligns across 9 bases. V shed 4 bases, J shed 3 bases, and the junction held 5 bases outside the gene matches. This CDR3 has 14 residues. CDR1 SGDLS and CDR2 YYNGEE come from the germline V gene. The CDR3 DNA follows: TGTGCCAGCAGCCCTAGCGGGGATCACTACGAGCAGTACTTC. It yields the protein CASSPSGDHYEQYF.

The genes are TRBV27 and TRBJ2-7; possible D gene TRBD2, 6 bases. Germline CDR1 MNHEY, CDR2 SMNVEV (reference sequence). CDR3 size: 15 residues. Deletions cut 6 bases from V and 5 bases from J, with 20 bases between. The chain's CDR3 is CASREAGNYGDEQYF. CDR3 coding DNA: TGTGCCAGCAGGGAGGCGGGGAATTACGGGGACGAGCAGTACTTC.

In this sample, this clonotype turned up many times. The rearrangement joins TRBV29-1 to TRBJ1-1, with D uncertain. Between the trimmed V and J ends, which lost 5 bases and 5 bases, there was a span of 12 bases. Germline V gene data show CDR1 as SQVTM and CDR2 as ANQGSEA. The CDR3 has 12 amino acids. DNA for the CDR3: TGCAGCGTTCTATGGAGGAGGACTGAAGCTTTCTTT. Translated: CSVLWRRTEAFF.

This clonotype was counted between two and nine times. The V and J genes are TRBV11-2 and TRBJ2-7, with D perhaps assigned TRBD1 or TRBD2 (5 bases each). The CDR3 loop spans 17 amino acids. Between the trimmed V and J ends, which lost 4 bases and 0 bases, there was a span of 19 bases. Germline lookup yields CDR1 SGHAT and CDR2 FQNNGV. This chain's CDR3 is CASSSISRGANSYEQYF. The CDR3 DNA follows: TGTGCCAGCAGCTCCATATCCCGGGGCGCGAACTCCTACGAGCAGTACTTC.

This chain joins TRBV10-2 and TRBJ2-7; a possible D gene is TRBD1 (5 bases). CDR1 is WSHSY and CDR2 is SAAADI in the germline V gene. This CDR3 comprises 11 residues. Trimming removed 2 bases from V and 6 bases from J, with 5 bases in between. The CDR3 region is CASSEGAEQYF. CDR3 nucleotides: TGCGCCAGCAGTGAGGGGGCCGAGCAGTACTTC.

This clonotype was counted many times. The V and J genes are TRBV28 and TRBJ2-7; 8 bases line up with TRBD2. This CDR3 is 11 amino acids long. CDR1 is MDHEN, CDR2 SYDVKM, per germline. V was pared by 11 bases and J by 8 bases, with 8 bases of the junction left unmatched. This CDR3 reads CASREGSKQYF. CDR3 coding DNA: TGTGCCTCTCGGGAGGGGTCGAAGCAGTACTTC.

This clonotype was seen repeatedly, ten times or more. This chain links TRBV12-3 or TRBV12-4 with TRBJ1-1; D call uncertain. Trimming took off 2 bases at V and 1 base at J, with 8 bases between the two ends. The CDR3 spans 14 residues. The CDR3 sequence: CASSLSRPNTEAFF. The CDR3 DNA is TGTGCCAGCAGTTTAAGCAGACCGAACACTGAAGCTTTCTTT.

Only a few counts were recorded for this clonotype. V and J are TRBV18 and TRBJ2-7; TRBD1 aligns across 8 bases. CDR3 length: 14 amino acids. The germline gives CDR1 KGHSH, CDR2 LQKENI. V lost 6 bases, J lost 4 bases, and 8 bases stayed unmatched. CDR3 residues: CASSLGQGYYEQYF. In nucleotides, the CDR3 is TGTGCCAGCTCCCTAGGACAGGGCTATTACGAGCAGTACTTC.

This sequence joins TRBV7-6 and TRBJ2-1; 9 positions match TRBD1. Germline CDR1 is SGHVS and CDR2 is FNYEAQ. The length of the CDR3 is 15 residues. Trimming cost V 3 bases and J 0 bases; bases outside gene matches: 0. The CDR3 reads CASSLTGGSYNEQFF. CDR3 coding DNA: TGTGCCAGCAGCTTGACAGGGGGCTCCTACAATGAGCAGTTCTTC.

This clonotype was seen only a few times. The gene calls are TRBV11-2 and TRBJ2-1; D may match TRBD1 or TRBD2 (5 bases each). Germline V CDR1 and CDR2: SGHAT, FQNNGV. Trimming cost V 5 bases and J 9 bases, with 11 bases left between them. The CDR3 sequence is 12 residues long. The CDR3 nucleotides are TGTGCCAGCAGCCCTCCAGGGACTGAGCAGTTCTTC. Its protein is CASSPPGTEQFF. The full variable domain, rest sourced from reference TRBV11-2 and TRBJ2-1, is EAGVAQSPRYKIIEKRQSVAFWCNPISGHATLYWYQQILGQGPKLLIQFQNNGVVDDSQLPKDRFSAERLKGVDSTLKIQPAKLEDSAVYLCASSPPGTEQFFGPGTRLTVL.